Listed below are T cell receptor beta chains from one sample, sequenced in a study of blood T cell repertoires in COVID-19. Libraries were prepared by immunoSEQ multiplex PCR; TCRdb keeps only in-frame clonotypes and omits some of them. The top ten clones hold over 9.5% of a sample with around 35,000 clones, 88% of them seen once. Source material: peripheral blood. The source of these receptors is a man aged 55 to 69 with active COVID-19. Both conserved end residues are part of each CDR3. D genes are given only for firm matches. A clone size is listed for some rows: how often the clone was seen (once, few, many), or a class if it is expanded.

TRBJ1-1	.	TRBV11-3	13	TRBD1	TGTGCCAGCAGCCTGGGACAGGGAGATACGGCTTTCTTT	CASSLGQGDTAFF
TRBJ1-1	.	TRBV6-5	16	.	TGTGCCAGCAGTTACTCACAGGGACCAATGAACACTGAAGCTTTCTTT	CASSYSQGPMNTEAFF
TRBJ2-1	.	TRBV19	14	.	TGTGCCAGTAGTCCCTCCCCTTTAGTCAATGAGCAGTTCTTC	CASSPSPLVNEQFF
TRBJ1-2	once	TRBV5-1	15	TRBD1	TGCGCCAGCAGCTCGGGACAGGGGGCCGGAGGGGGCTACACCTTC	CASSSGQGAGGGYTF
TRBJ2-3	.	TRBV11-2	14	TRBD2	TGTGCCAGCAGAACTAGCGGGTCTTCAGATACGCAGTATTTT	CASRTSGSSDTQYF
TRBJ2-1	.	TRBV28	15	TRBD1	TGTGCCAGCAGTCGTACCCCACAGGGGAGAAATGAGCAGTTCTTC	CASSRTPQGRNEQFF
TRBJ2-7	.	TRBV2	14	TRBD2	TGTGCCAGCGGTGGGGCAGCGGGAGCATACGAGCAGTACTTC	CASGGAAGAYEQYF
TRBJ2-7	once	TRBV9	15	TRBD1	TGTGCCAGCAGCACAGGACAGGGCTCAAACTACGAGCAGTACTTC	CASSTGQGSNYEQYF
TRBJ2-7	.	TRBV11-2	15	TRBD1	TGTGCCAGCAGCAATGGACAGGGGTCCCCAGGGGAGCAGTACTTC	CASSNGQGSPGEQYF
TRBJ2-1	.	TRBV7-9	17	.	TGTGCCAGCAGCTTAGCCCTTACAGGGTTGTACAATCTTGAGCAGTTCTTC	CASSLALTGLYNLEQFF
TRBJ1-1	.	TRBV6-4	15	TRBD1	TGTGCCAGCAGTCAAACCGCCGGGACAGGGGGCTTAACTTTCTTT	CASSQTAGTGGLTFF
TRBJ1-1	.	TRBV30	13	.	TGTGCCTGGAGTGGTAACTTGATCACTGAAGCTTTCTTT	CAWSGNLITEAFF
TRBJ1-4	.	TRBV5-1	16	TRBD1	TGCGCCAGCAGCTTCGGACAGGGGGCACTTAATGAAAAACTGTTTTTT	CASSFGQGALNEKLFF
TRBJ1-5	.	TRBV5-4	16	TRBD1	TGTGCCAGCAGCCCACCTCCGGGACAGGGGAGTCAGCCCCAGCATTTT	CASSPPPGQGSQPQHF
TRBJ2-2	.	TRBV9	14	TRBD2	TGTGCCAGCAGGGTAGCGGGAGGCACCGGGGAGCTGTTTTTT	CASRVAGGTGELFF
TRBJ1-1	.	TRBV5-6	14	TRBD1	TGTGCCAGCAGCTCAGGACAGGGAGGGACTGAAGCTTTCTTT	CASSSGQGGTEAFF
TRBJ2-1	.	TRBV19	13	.	TGTGCCAGTAGTCTGACTTGGAAAAATGAGCAGTTCTTC	CASSLTWKNEQFF
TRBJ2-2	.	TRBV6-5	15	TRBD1	TGTGCCAGCAGTTACAGTCAGGGGGTCACCGGGGAGCTGTTTTTT	CASSYSQGVTGELFF
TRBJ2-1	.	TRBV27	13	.	TGTGCCAGCAGTTTAGGCGGGGACAATGAGCAGTTCTTC	CASSLGGDNEQFF
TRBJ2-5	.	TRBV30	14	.	TGTGCCTGGAGTGCGACAGGTCTACAAGAGACCCAGTACTTC	CAWSATGLQETQYF
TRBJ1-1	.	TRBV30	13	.	TGTGCCTGGAGCCCCCCCTTTCTATCAGAAGCTTTCTTT	CAWSPPFLSEAFF
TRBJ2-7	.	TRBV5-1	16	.	TGCGCCAGCAGCTTTATATCCGGGTCCCTTCAGGGCGAGCAGTACTTC	CASSFISGSLQGEQYF
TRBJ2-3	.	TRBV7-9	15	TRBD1	TGTGCCAGCAGCTTGGACAGGGCCCCCACAGATACGCAGTATTTT	CASSLDRAPTDTQYF
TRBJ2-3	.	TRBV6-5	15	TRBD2	TGTGCCGCGGGGGGACTAGCGGGAGGAGCAGATACGCAGTATTTT	CAAGGLAGGADTQYF
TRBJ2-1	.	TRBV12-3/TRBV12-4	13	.	TGTGCCAGCAGCACGGGGTATCTCAATGAGCAGTTCTTC	CASSTGYLNEQFF
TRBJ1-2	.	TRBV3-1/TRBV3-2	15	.	TGTGCCAGCAGCCAAGACACAGGGTTTAGCTATGGCTACACCTTC	CASSQDTGFSYGYTF
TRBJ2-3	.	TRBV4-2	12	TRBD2	TGTGCCAGCAGCCCGGGGGGAGATACGCAGTATTTT	CASSPGGDTQYF
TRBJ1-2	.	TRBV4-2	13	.	TGTGCCAGCAGCCAGTGGGCTGAAGATGGCTACACCTTC	CASSQWAEDGYTF
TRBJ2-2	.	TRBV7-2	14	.	TGTGCCAGCAGCTTACTAGGAGGCAACGGGGAGCTGTTTTTT	CASSLLGGNGELFF
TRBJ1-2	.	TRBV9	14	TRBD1	TGTGCCAGCAGCCCGACGACAGGGGACTATGGCTACACCTTC	CASSPTTGDYGYTF
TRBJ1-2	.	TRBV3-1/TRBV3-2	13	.	TGTGCCAGCAGCCACTGGACTGGGTATGGCTACACCTTC	CASSHWTGYGYTF
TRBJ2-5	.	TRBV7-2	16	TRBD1	TGTGCCAGCAGTTCCTCCGGGACAGGGGTACAAGAGACCCAGTACTTC	CASSSSGTGVQETQYF
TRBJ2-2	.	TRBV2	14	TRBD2	TGTGCCAGCAGAGACGGGACTAGCGGTCAGGAGCTGTTTTTT	CASRDGTSGQELFF
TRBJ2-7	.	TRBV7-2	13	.	TGTGCCAGCAGCCCAGAGGGAGGTCGGGAGCAGTACTTC	CASSPEGGREQYF
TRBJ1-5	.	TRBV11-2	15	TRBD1	TGTGCCAGCAGCCCCGGGACAGAGGTCAATCAGCCCCAGCATTTT	CASSPGTEVNQPQHF
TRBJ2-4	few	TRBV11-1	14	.	TGTGCCAGCAGCTTAGGGTTCGGGAAGAACATTCAGTACTTC	CASSLGFGKNIQYF
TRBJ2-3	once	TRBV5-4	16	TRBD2	TGTGCCAGCAGCTTGTATCGACTAGCGTTTGCAGATACGCAGTATTTT	CASSLYRLAFADTQYF
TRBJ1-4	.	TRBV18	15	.	TGTGCCAGCTCACCACCGGTACACAGCAATGAAAAACTGTTTTTT	CASSPPVHSNEKLFF
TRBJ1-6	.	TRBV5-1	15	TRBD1	TGCGCCAGCAGCCAGGACAGGGGTTTTAATTCACCCCTCCACTTT	CASSQDRGFNSPLHF
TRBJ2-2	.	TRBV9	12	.	TGTGCCAGCAGCGCCGGGACCGGGGAGCTGTTTTTT	CASSAGTGELFF
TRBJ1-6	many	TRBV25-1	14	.	TGTGCCAGCAGTGAATTGGGGCCCTATTCACCCCTCCACTTT	CASSELGPYSPLHF
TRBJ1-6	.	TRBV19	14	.	TGTGCCAGTACCACCCGACAGAACAATTCACCCCTCCACTTT	CASTTRQNNSPLHF
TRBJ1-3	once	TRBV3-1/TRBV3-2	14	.	TGTGCCAGCAGCCCCGGAGTCTCTGGAAACACCATATATTTT	CASSPGVSGNTIYF
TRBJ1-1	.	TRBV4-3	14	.	TGCGCCAGCAGCCAAGATGACAGCCGATTGGAAGCTTTCTTT	CASSQDDSRLEAFF
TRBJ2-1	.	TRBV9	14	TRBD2	TGTGCCAGCGGGCGGGCTAGCGGGAACAATGAGCAGTTCTTC	CASGRASGNNEQFF
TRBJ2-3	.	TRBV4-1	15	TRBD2	TGCGCCAGCAGATCTCTAGCGGGAGGCACAGATACGCAGTATTTT	CASRSLAGGTDTQYF
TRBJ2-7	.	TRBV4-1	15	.	TGCGCCAGCAGCCAAGTAGGGGGAGCCTCCTACGAGCAGTACTTC	CASSQVGGASYEQYF
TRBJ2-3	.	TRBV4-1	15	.	TGCGCCAGCAGCCAAGATCCCTCTAGCTCAGATACGCAGTATTTT	CASSQDPSSSDTQYF
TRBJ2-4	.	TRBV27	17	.	TGTGCCAGCAGTCTCCTATCTACCAGGGTTGGCGAAAACATTCAGTACTTC	CASSLLSTRVGENIQYF
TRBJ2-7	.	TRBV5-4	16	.	TGTGCCAGCAGCTTGGGTGTTAAGGGGCTCTCCTACGAGCAGTACTTC	CASSLGVKGLSYEQYF
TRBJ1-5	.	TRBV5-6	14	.	TGTGCCAGCAGCTTGGAATATAGCAATCAGCCCCAGCATTTT	CASSLEYSNQPQHF
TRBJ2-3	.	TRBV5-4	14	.	TGTGCCAGCAGCAAGCCGGGGGGCACAGATACGCAGTATTTT	CASSKPGGTDTQYF